This T cell receptor beta chain was found in a study of early T cells in non-severe SARS-CoV-2 infection (dated by TCRdb to the early 2020s). Background for the entire study: TCR sequencing used bulk RNA from unsorted whole blood, so alpha and beta chains could not be paired. The investigation overall reported the following: Matching against VDJdb was skewed toward anti-spike CD8 responses, likely underestimated virus-specific expansions, and missed private and CD4 specificities.

CDR3 length: 14 amino acids, cysteine to phenylalanine. Only the CDR3 DNA stays, 42 bases, in frame from base 1. The germline V gene gives CDR1 as SGHAT and CDR2 as FQNNGV. V lost 0 bases and J lost 8 bases; the stretch between them is 10 bases long. Libraries were built with 5' RACE. Sequencing instrument: NextSeq 500. In the TCR library protocol, unique molecular identifiers were attached to individual cDNA molecules to correct for PCR bias and sequencing error. Both TCR alpha and beta chains were sequenced, and tight co-correlation was observed between alpha and beta sequence abundances in each sample. In the original analysis: Decombinator V4 was used to annotate TCR sequences for V gene, J gene and CDR3. TCRs were defined as expanded if a significant change between any two time points was detected under a Poisson model with p below 0.0001. TCR abundances were normalised to the total number of TCRs sequenced per sample and expressed as counts per million. TRAV1-2 paired with TRAJ12, TRAJ20 or TRAJ33 defined MAIT TCRs, while TRAV10 paired with TRAJ18 defined iNKT TCRs. VDJdb, accessed 1 November 2021, was searched for CMV, EBV and SARS-CoV-2 annotated TCRs, excluding TCRs annotated for multiple antigens. TCRdb reworked the public reads: Q25 trimming with fastp, MiXCR clone assembly, productive beta chains retained. Each CDR3 protein appears once, grouped with its most common genes and DNA. The V and J calls were determined by TCRdb, not by the authors. For this sample there are 70,000 to 75,000 distinct CDR3 sequences; approximately 15% appear just once. The ten largest clones add up to around 15% of the sample.

This was a case-control study nested in a cohort of healthcare workers in London, UK, who had nasopharyngeal swab PCR tests and blood samples taken every week. Healthcare workers were recruited during the week of the UK lockdown, between 23 and 31 March 2020, and followed weekly for up to 16 weeks. This clonotype came up a few times. Its cognate antigen has yet to be identified. No base qualities exist here, and no much larger clone lies one base off it. This TCR came from an adult who was a healthcare worker with PCR-confirmed SARS-CoV-2 infection or an uninfected control (not recorded which). Sequencing used whole blood. This sequence uses TRBV11-2 and TRBJ1-4; the D gene lacks a confident call. The bases read TGTGCCAGCAGCTTAGATCGGTCGCCGGAAAAACTGTTTTTT. It translates to CASSLDRSPEKLFF.